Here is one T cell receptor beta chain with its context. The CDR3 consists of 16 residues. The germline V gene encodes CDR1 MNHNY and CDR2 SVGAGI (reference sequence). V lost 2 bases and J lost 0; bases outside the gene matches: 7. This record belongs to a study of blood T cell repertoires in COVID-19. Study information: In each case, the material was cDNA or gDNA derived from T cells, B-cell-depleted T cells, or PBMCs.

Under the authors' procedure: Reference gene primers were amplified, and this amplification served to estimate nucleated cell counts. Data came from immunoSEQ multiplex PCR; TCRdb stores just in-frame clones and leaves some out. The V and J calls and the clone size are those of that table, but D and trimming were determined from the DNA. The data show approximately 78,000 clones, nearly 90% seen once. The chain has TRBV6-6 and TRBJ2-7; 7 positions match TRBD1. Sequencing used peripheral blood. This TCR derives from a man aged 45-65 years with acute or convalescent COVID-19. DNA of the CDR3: TGTGCCAGCAGTTACAGGGGGCGGGCCAACTCCTACGAGCAGTACTTC. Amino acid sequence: CASSYRGRANSYEQYF.